Listed here are 27 T cell receptor beta chains from one sample, sequenced in a study of blood T cells in healthy people across ages. The use of a sample-barcoded 5' primer and a J-beta primer mix characterized a second PCR of 7 to 11 cycles. Via MiXCR, TCRdb re-called the 5' RACE reads, giving one row per CDR3 protein. The sample records about 700,000 distinct CDR3 sequences, approximately 29% being singletons. The specimen sequenced was blood. The receptors derive from a woman older than 75 in good health.

The rearrangement joins TRBV7-9 to TRBJ2-2; 7 bases match TRBD1. The germline V gene encodes CDR1 SEHNR and CDR2 FQNEAQ (reference sequence). J lost 3 bases, V lost 4 bases, and 8 bases had no gene match. CDR3 length: 16 residues. The CDR3 DNA reads as TGTGCCAGCAGCTCTGGGCGGACAGGTTACACCGGGGAGCTGTTTTTT. This gives the protein CASSSGRTGYTGELFF.

This clonotype was seen ten or more times. This chain connects TRBV20-1 to TRBJ2-7; 10 bases match TRBD2. V was clipped by 6 bases and J by 7 bases; unmatched bases: 12. The CDR3 consists of 14 residues. The V gene's germline CDR1 is DFQATT and CDR2 SNEGSKA (reference sequence). This CDR3 is CSATPLAGAGEQYF. The CDR3 DNA reads TGCAGTGCCACCCCCCTAGCGGGGGCGGGGGAGCAGTACTTC.

This clonotype was counted once. The CDR3 DNA follows: TGTGCCAGCAGTGAAGTTGCGGTCCCCCCCAAAAACATTCAGTACTTC. Its translation: CASSEVAVPPKNIQYF. The V call is TRBV2, the J call TRBJ2-4; D call uncertain. Trimming took 1 base from V and 2 from J, leaving 12 bases between them. The CDR3 spans 16 residues. The V gene's germline CDR1 is SNHLY and CDR2 FYNNEI.

There are many counts of this clonotype. The rearrangement joins TRBV7-2 to TRBJ2-5, with D possibly TRBD2 on 7 matching bases. V was cut by 5 bases and J by 5 bases, with 15 bases left in between. The CDR3 runs to 14 residues. Germline V gene lookup returns CDR1 SGHTA and CDR2 FQGNSA. CDR3 in amino acids: CASSPSGGGETQYF. CDR3 DNA: TGTGCCAGCAGCCCTAGCGGAGGGGGGGAGACCCAGTACTTC.

The genes are TRBV27 and TRBJ1-5; D ambiguous. This CDR3 spans 14 amino acids. Germline V gives CDR1 MNHEY, CDR2 SMNVEV (reference sequence). With 4 bases removed from V and 0 bases from J, the gap between germline ends came to 7 bases. DNA for the CDR3: TGTGCCAGCAGTTGTGACGGTAGCAATCAGCCCCAGCATTTT. Amino acid sequence: CASSCDGSNQPQHF.

As concerns this clonotype: One base away lies a much larger clone, so this may be a sequencing read error. The chain recombines TRBV20-1 with TRBJ2-5, with D perhaps assigned TRBD1 or TRBD2 (5 bases each). Germline V gene sequence: CDR1 DFQATT, CDR2 SNEGSKA (reference sequence). The CDR3 is made up of 14 amino acids. The germline V and J ends were trimmed by 5 bases and 11 bases, with 24 bases remaining between them. The DNA of the CDR3 is TGCAGTGCTCCTCCGGGGCCTTACAACAATGAGCAGTACTTC. It translates to CSAPPGPYNNEQYF.

The chain has TRBV12-3 or TRBV12-4 and TRBJ2-1, with D uncertain. This CDR3 contains 12 residues. With 2 bases removed from V and 13 bases from J, the gap between germline ends came to 12 bases. In DNA form, the CDR3 reads TGTGCCAGCAGTTTACGCCAAGAGGCCCAGTTCTTC. Translating it yields CASSLRQEAQFF.

This clonotype was recorded many times. This sequence joins TRBV5-1 and TRBJ2-1, with D maybe TRBD1 (5 bases). This CDR3 spans 14 amino acids. Germline lookup yields CDR1 SGHRS and CDR2 YFSETQ. V was pared by 1 base and J by 9 bases, with 14 bases between. CDR3 coding DNA: TGCGCCAGCAGCTTGCGGCAGGGTGTGGGTGAGCAGTTCTTC. Encoded protein: CASSLRQGVGEQFF. Variable domain in full (rest from reference TRBV5-1 and TRBJ2-1): KAGVTQTPRYLIKTRGQQVTLSCSPISGHRSVSWYQQTPGQGLQFLFEYFSETQRNKGNFPGRFSGRQFSNSRSEMNVSTLELGDSALYLCASSLRQGVGEQFFGPGTRLTVL.

This clonotype was observed many times. The J gene is TRBJ2-3, the V gene TRBV20-1; 12 nucleotides agree with TRBD2. The CDR3 contains 17 residues. With 6 bases clipped from V and 2 bases from J, the junction kept 12 bases outside the gene matches. Germline loops: CDR1 DFQATT, CDR2 SNEGSKA (reference sequence). Here the CDR3 DNA reads TGCAGTGCCCAAAAGTCTAGCGGGGGGGACCACACAGATACGCAGTATTTT. Translation: CSAQKSSGGDHTDTQYF.

The chain is built from TRBV14 and TRBJ1-1, with a weak D call TRBD1 (5 bases). Trimming stripped 2 bases from V and 3 bases from J, with 19 bases between. CDR3 length equals 17 residues. Germline V gives CDR1 SGHDN, CDR2 FVKESK. CDR3 DNA: TGTGCCAGCAGCCAACTAAAGGGACTCCTGGGGCACACTGAAGCTTTCTTT. Translated: CASSQLKGLLGHTEAFF.

The rearrangement joins TRBV12-3 or TRBV12-4 to TRBJ2-1; TRBD2 aligns across 11 bases. The CDR3 spans 15 residues. Trimming cost V 6 bases and J 9 bases; bases outside gene matches: 10. The DNA for the CDR3 is TGTGCCAGCAGACGTAGCGGGGGGGCGTTTAGTGAGCAGTTCTTC. Translating gives CASRRSGGAFSEQFF.

This clonotype was found a few times. Possible read error: a much larger clone is one base away. The chain employs TRBV5-1 and TRBJ2-1; TRBD1 might be the D (5 bases). The closer fit of TRBJ2-7 to the DNA end suggests the J call may be wrong. Germline-derived CDR1 and CDR2 are SGHRS and YFSETQ. The CDR3 consists of 14 residues. CDR3 in amino acids: CASSPTAPGNEQYF. Written as DNA, the CDR3 is TGCGCCAGCAGCCCGACAGCTCCGGGCAATGAGCAGTACTTC.

The sample holds many counts of this clonotype. This chain links TRBV6-1 with TRBJ1-2; tentative D call: TRBD1 (5 bases). The CDR3 covers 15 residues. Trimming took 7 bases from V and 0 from J, leaving 15 bases between them. The V gene's germline CDR1 is MNHNS and CDR2 SASEGT. The DNA of the CDR3 is TGTGCCAGCACCAAAGCCGGGGCTTCTAACTATGGCTACACCTTC. Its protein is CASTKAGASNYGYTF.

The rearrangement links TRBV7-9 to TRBJ2-2; D unresolved. Germline-derived CDR1 and CDR2 are SEHNR and FQNEAQ (reference sequence). Trimming shortened V by 1 base and J by 2 bases, and 5 bases separated the two germline ends. CDR3 size: 14 residues. The CDR3 nucleotides are TGTGCCAGCAGCTTAGACAGTAACACCGGGGAGCTGTTTTTT. It is translated as CASSLDSNTGELFF.

This clonotype was found many times. The chain carries TRBV6-2 or TRBV6-3 and TRBJ2-7, with D maybe TRBD1 (5 bases). The CDR3 extends over 18 amino acids. V gave up 6 bases and J gave up 0 bases, with 24 bases separating them. Germline V gene lookup returns CDR1 MNHEY and CDR2 SVGEGT. DNA for the CDR3: TGTGCCAGCAGGCTATTCCGACAGCACCCTCTCCCCTCCTACGAGCAGTACTTC. As protein: CASRLFRQHPLPSYEQYF.

This clonotype was observed at least ten times. V usage is TRBV11-2 and J usage is TRBJ2-1; 10 bases are shared with TRBD1. From germline, CDR1 is SGHAT and CDR2 FQNNGV. The CDR3 has 16 amino acids. J lost 4 bases, V lost 1 base, and 4 bases had no gene match. This CDR3 reads CASSLVGTGVYNEQFF. CDR3 nucleotide sequence: TGTGCCAGCAGCTTAGTGGGGACAGGGGTTTACAATGAGCAGTTCTTC.

The chain uses TRBV2 and TRBJ1-6, with D possibly matching TRBD1 (5 bases). The length of the CDR3 is 14 residues. V was cut by 7 bases and J by 6 bases, with 13 bases left in between. The V gene's germline CDR1 is SNHLY and CDR2 FYNNEI. CDR3 region: CASKRGMVNSPLHF. As DNA, the CDR3 is TGTGCCAGCAAACGGGGGATGGTTAATTCACCCCTCCACTTT.

The chain recombines TRBV7-9 with TRBJ1-4; no firm D call. Germline CDR1 reads SEHNR; CDR2 reads FQNEAQ (reference sequence). CDR3 size: 12 residues. Between the trimmed V and J ends, which lost 1 base and 13 bases, there was a span of 10 bases. The CDR3 DNA reads TGTGCCAGCAGCTTAGAGGGCGCAAGACTGTTTTTT. This encodes CASSLEGARLFF.

This clonotype was counted at least ten times. V and J are TRBV5-5 and TRBJ2-2, with unresolved D. CDR1 is SGHKS, CDR2 YYEKEE, per germline (reference sequence). This CDR3 has 13 residues. V lost 0 bases, J lost 4 bases, and 4 bases lay in between. The CDR3 loop is CASSLDFTGELFF. DNA for the CDR3: TGTGCCAGCAGCTTGGACTTCACCGGGGAGCTGTTTTTT.

This clonotype was counted at least ten times. The chain links TRBV4-1 to TRBJ2-5, with 9 bases fitting TRBD1. Losses at the gene ends were 1 base for V and 4 bases for J; bases not matched to a gene: 10. Germline loops: CDR1 MGHRA, CDR2 YSYEKL. The CDR3 consists of 17 residues. CDR3 sequence: CASSQGWTGEKGETQYF. CDR3 DNA sequence: TGCGCCAGCAGCCAAGGCTGGACAGGGGAAAAAGGAGAGACCCAGTACTTC.

This clonotype was counted many times. The genes are TRBV6-5 and TRBJ1-1, with D perhaps TRBD1 (5 bases). V lost 8 bases and J 1 base, leaving 11 bases between the germline ends. Germline V lookup: CDR1 MNHEY, CDR2 SVGAGI. This CDR3 contains 13 residues. CDR3 region: CASGGHRNTEAFF. Written as DNA, the CDR3 is TGTGCCAGCGGAGGACACCGGAACACTGAAGCTTTCTTT.

Ten or more counts support this clonotype. The chain recombines TRBV5-1 with TRBJ1-1; a weak D match, TRBD1 (5 bases). This CDR3 is built from 11 residues. Germline V lookup: CDR1 SGHRS, CDR2 YFSETQ. The V end lost 5 bases, the J end lost 5 bases, and 7 bases lay between the germline ends. This CDR3 reads CASRRGTEAFF. The CDR3 DNA reads as TGCGCCAGCAGGAGGGGAACTGAAGCTTTCTTT.

Comment on this clonotype: This clone may be a read error of a much larger clone one base away. The gene calls are TRBV20-1 and TRBJ2-4; D is undetermined. Germline CDR1 and CDR2: DFQATT and SNEGSKA (reference sequence). The CDR3 covers 15 residues. CDR3 nucleotides: TGCAGTGCTAGAAGGCTTGACTTAGCCGAAAACATTCAGTACTTC. Translating gives CSARRLDLAENIQYF.

This clonotype was seen a few times. With a much larger clone just one base away, this may be a read error. The chain couples TRBV7-2 to TRBJ1-2; 8 nucleotides agree with TRBD1. Losses at the gene ends were 5 bases for V and 9 bases for J; bases not matched to a gene: 14. CDR1 and CDR2 (germline): SGHTA, FQGNSA. This CDR3 has 15 amino acids. This chain's CDR3 is CASSVGTGLRYSYTF. For the CDR3, the DNA is TGTGCCAGCAGCGTAGGGACAGGACTTCGGTATAGCTACACCTTC. Full variable domain (remainder filled in from reference TRBV7-2 and TRBJ1-2): GAGVSQSPSNKVTEKGKDVELRCDPISGHTALYWYRQSLGQGLEFLIYFQGNSAPDKSGLPSDRFSAERTGGSVSTLTIQRTQQEDSAVYLCASSVGTGLRYSYTFGSGTRLTVV.

This clonotype was seen repeatedly, ten times or more. The V gene is TRBV20-1, the J gene TRBJ2-1, with D unclear. CDR1 and CDR2 from the germline V gene are DFQATT and SNEGSKA (reference sequence). This CDR3 spans 14 amino acids. V was trimmed by 0 bases and J by 6 bases, leaving 12 bases between them. The CDR3 DNA follows: TGCAGTGCTAGAGATCGGAACTTCCTCAATGAGCAGTTCTTC. Translating it yields CSARDRNFLNEQFF.

On this clonotype: The junction differs from germline at one of its ends, possibly a read error. The J gene is TRBJ2-7, the V gene TRBV10-1; D uncertain. CDR1 and CDR2 from the germline V gene are WNHNN and SYGVQD (reference sequence). The length of the CDR3 is 14 residues. This CDR3 reads CASTYTSDSYGQYF. Written as DNA, the CDR3 is TGCGCCAGCACCTACACCAGCGACTCCTACGGGCAGTACTTC.

This chain links TRBV12-3 or TRBV12-4 with TRBJ2-3, with 8 bases that match TRBD2. The CDR3 covers 15 residues. V lost 5 bases and J lost 2; bases outside the gene matches: 6. CDR3 sequence reads: CASSQTSVTTDTQYF. Here the CDR3 DNA reads TGTGCCAGCAGTCAGACTAGCGTGACCACAGATACGCAGTATTTT.